Listed here are 24 T cell receptor beta chains from one sample, sequenced in a study of T cell repertoires in cytomegalovirus infection. MiXCR, applied by TCRdb to the reads, yields one record per CDR3 protein. The sample lists roughly 990,000 distinct CDR3 sequences, approximately 31% occurring once. Antigens of these TCRs are unknown. The input for sequencing was cultured CD8+ T cells from PBMCs, taken from culture after CMV antigen stimulation. The receptors shown here come from a human donor in good health (CMV status not recorded). Some clones in this sample may be carry-over from other donors' samples.

This chain connects TRBV7-9 to TRBJ1-1, with D possibly matching TRBD1 (6 bases). The ends were cut back, 5 bases at V and 0 bases at J, with 16 bases in the middle. The germline gives CDR1 SEHNR, CDR2 FQNEAQ (reference sequence). There are 16 residues in the CDR3. The CDR3, as DNA: TGTGCCAGCAGCCACCCCCCAGGGGCGATGAACACTGAAGCTTTCTTT. Translating gives CASSHPPGAMNTEAFF. Supplemented by reference TRBV7-9 and TRBJ1-1, the full variable domain reads DTGVSQNPRHKITKRGQNVTFRCDPISEHNRLYWYRQTLGQGPEFLTYFQNEAQLEKSRLLSDRFSAERPKGSFSTLEIQRTEQGDSAMYLCASSHPPGAMNTEAFFGQGTRLTVV.

The chain carries TRBV10-1 and TRBJ2-7; D gene ambiguous. V lost 0 bases to trimming and J lost 7 bases, with 7 bases between them. The CDR3 covers 12 residues. Per germline, CDR1 WNHNN and CDR2 SYGVQD (reference sequence). The CDR3 here is CASSESGLEQYF. Here the CDR3 DNA reads TGCGCCAGCAGTGAGTCGGGCTTAGAGCAGTACTTC.

As concerns this clonotype: An end of the junction does not agree with germline; a read error may underlie this. The chain has TRBV7-9 and TRBJ2-1; D may be TRBD2 (7 bases). The CDR3 has 12 amino acids. From germline, CDR1 is SEHNR and CDR2 FQNEAQ (reference sequence). The CDR3 spells CVSSEGGSEQFF. The CDR3 nucleotides read TGTGTCAGCAGTGAGGGGGGGAGTGAGCAGTTCTTC.

This clonotype was seen a handful of times. The chain has TRBV7-8 and TRBJ2-3; no clear D. This CDR3 is built from 16 residues. V was cut by 2 bases and J by 1 base, with 13 bases left in between. In germline, CDR1 is SGHVS, CDR2 FQNEAQ. The CDR3: CASSLQLRTGTDTQYF. The CDR3 DNA reads as TGTGCCAGCAGCTTACAGTTAAGGACGGGCACAGATACGCAGTATTTT.

In this sample, this clonotype turned up a few times. J is TRBJ2-5 and V is TRBV6-1; D not certain. CDR1 and CDR2 (germline): MNHNS, SASEGT. The CDR3 is made up of 12 amino acids. CDR3 nucleotides: TGTGCGTGCAGGAACCCCTCGGGGACCCAGTACTTC. Translation: CACRNPSGTQYF.

Written as DNA, the CDR3 is TGTGCCAGCAGCCAAGATCTAGTGGATAGCCCGTTCTTC. Protein product: CASSQDLVDSPFF. The genes are TRBV4-2 and TRBJ2-1; D gene uncertain. The V end was cut by 0 bases, the J end by 15 bases, with 15 bases between. This CDR3 region has 13 residues. The germline gives CDR1 LGHNA, CDR2 YNFKEQ.

J is TRBJ2-7 and V is TRBV20-1, with TRBD2 identical over 7 bases. The CDR3 consists of 16 residues. Losses at the gene ends were 1 base for V and 0 bases for J; bases not matched to a gene: 9. Germline V lookup: CDR1 DFQATT, CDR2 SNEGSKA (reference sequence). The chain's CDR3 is CSARVGLAVASYEQYF. The DNA for the CDR3 is TGCAGTGCTAGAGTAGGTCTAGCGGTGGCCTCCTACGAGCAGTACTTC.

This clonotype was detected many times. CDR3 in amino acids: CASSLRLGEETQYF. The CDR3 DNA reads as TGTGCCAGCAGCTTACGGTTGGGTGAAGAGACCCAGTACTTC. The chain uses TRBV7-9 and TRBJ2-5; D not certain. This CDR3 is built from 14 residues. Trimming left V 2 bases short and J 3 bases short, with 10 bases between. Germline values: CDR1 SEHNR, CDR2 FQNEAQ (reference sequence). The complete variable domain, with remaining parts taken from reference TRBV7-9 and TRBJ2-5, reads DTGVSQNPRHKITKRGQNVTFRCDPISEHNRLYWYRQTLGQGPEFLTYFQNEAQLEKSRLLSDRFSAERPKGSFSTLEIQRTEQGDSAMYLCASSLRLGEETQYFGPGTRLLVL.

The J gene is TRBJ1-3, the V gene TRBV12-3 or TRBV12-4, with 8 bases lining up with TRBD1. J lost 4 bases, V lost 6 bases, and 5 bases had no gene match. The CDR3 has 14 amino acids. This chain's CDR3 is CASRPDRAGNTIYF. CDR3 bases: TGTGCCAGCAGACCGGACAGGGCAGGAAACACCATATATTTT.

This clonotype was seen a handful of times. This rearrangement joins TRBV27 to TRBJ1-4, with a tentative D call TRBD1 (6 bases). This CDR3 region has 16 residues. Between the trimmed V and J ends, which lost 4 bases and 0 bases, there was a span of 12 bases. CDR1 and CDR2 (germline): MNHEY, SMNVEV (reference sequence). The CDR3, as DNA: TGTGCCAGCAGTTCCGGACAGTTCGCAACTAATGAAAAACTGTTTTTT. Translating it yields CASSSGQFATNEKLFF. The full variable domain, rest sourced from reference TRBV27 and TRBJ1-4, is EAQVTQNPRYLITVTGKKLTVTCSQNMNHEYMSWYRQDPGLGLRQIYYSMNVEVTDKGDVPEGYKVSRKEKRNFPLILESPSPNQTSLYFCASSSGQFATNEKLFFGSGTQLSVL.

The chain is built from TRBV7-6 and TRBJ1-1, with D maybe TRBD1 (5 bases). Germline CDR1 SGHVS, CDR2 FNYEAQ. This CDR3 is built from 17 residues. Trimming shortened V by 2 bases and J by 5 bases, and 21 bases separated the two germline ends. CDR3 region: CASSLRWVGSGGTEAFF. In DNA, the CDR3 is TGTGCCAGCAGCTTACGTTGGGTCGGTTCGGGGGGGACTGAAGCTTTCTTT.

On this clonotype itself: A much larger clone is a single base away; this may be a read error. This rearrangement joins TRBV5-4 to TRBJ2-3; possibly TRBD2 for D (6 bases). This CDR3 spans 15 amino acids. Trimming shortened V by 0 bases and J by 7 bases, and 15 bases separated the two germline ends. Germline CDR1 SGHNT, CDR2 YYREEE (reference sequence). DNA for the CDR3: TGTGCCAGCAGCTTGGCCGCGGGGAGCGCAAATACGCAGTATTTT. Residues: CASSLAAGSANTQYF.

This clonotype has ten or more counts. The chain's CDR3 is CASSPQGGNTEAFF. Here the CDR3 DNA reads TGTGCCAGCAGCCCACAGGGGGGGAACACTGAAGCTTTCTTT. The chain uses TRBV7-2 and TRBJ1-1; 8 bases match TRBD1. Germline V CDR1 and CDR2: SGHTA, FQGNSA. There are 14 residues in the CDR3. The trim removed 5 bases at V and 1 base at J, leaving 3 bases unmatched.

This clonotype was observed a handful of times. The chain recombines TRBV6-1 with TRBJ2-7; 8 nucleotides match TRBD2. The germline V gene has CDR1 MNHNS and CDR2 SASEGT. J was trimmed by 0 bases and V by 7 bases; bases with no gene match: 2. CDR3 length: 13 residues. The CDR3 protein is CASTGTSSYEQYV. The CDR3 DNA sequence: TGTGCCAGCACTGGGACTAGCTCCTACGAGCAGTACGTC.

The rearrangement uses TRBV19 and TRBJ2-2; D may match TRBD1 or TRBD2 (5 bases each). CDR3 length: 13 amino acids. Trimming took 3 bases from V and 6 from J, leaving 8 bases between them. Germline V CDR1 and CDR2: LNHDA, SQIVND (reference sequence). The CDR3 sequence: CASSIGASGELFF. DNA for the CDR3: TGTGCCAGTAGTATCGGGGCATCCGGGGAGCTGTTTTTT.

This clonotype was counted between two and nine times. The CDR3 loop reads CASPQGGGYTF. In DNA, the CDR3 is TGTGCCAGTCCTCAGGGAGGCGGCTACACCTTC. V and J are TRBV5-5 and TRBJ1-2; possible D gene TRBD1, 5 bases. Between the trimmed V and J ends, which lost 8 bases and 8 bases, there was a span of 13 bases. This CDR3 spans 11 amino acids. In germline, CDR1 is SGHKS, CDR2 YYEKEE (reference sequence). Full variable domain (missing parts from reference TRBV5-5 and TRBJ1-2): DAGVTQSPTHLIKTRGQQVTLRCSPISGHKSVSWYQQVLGQGPQFIFQYYEKEERGRGNFPDRFSARQFPNYSSELNVNALLLGDSALYLCASPQGGGYTFGSGTRLTVV.

The rearrangement links TRBV5-5 to TRBJ2-5; 10 bases fit TRBD2. CDR1 is SGHKS, CDR2 YYEKEE, per germline (reference sequence). After removal of 4 bases from V and 5 bases from J, the junction contained 11 bases not matched to a gene. The length of the CDR3 is 16 residues. CDR3 loop: CASSLTGTSARETQYF. As DNA, the CDR3 is TGTGCCAGCAGCCTAACCGGGACTAGCGCCCGGGAGACCCAGTACTTC.

This clonotype was seen more than once but under ten times. The rearrangement joins TRBV7-8 to TRBJ2-1; 7 bases are shared with TRBD1. This CDR3 region has 14 residues. CDR1 and CDR2 from the germline V gene are SGHVS and FQNEAQ. J lost 4 bases, V lost 6 bases, and 6 bases had no gene match. The CDR3, as DNA: TGTGCCAGCAGGTTTAGGGGGCCTTACAATGAGCAGTTCTTC. Residues: CASRFRGPYNEQFF.

Only a few counts were recorded for this clonotype. The genes are TRBV19 and TRBJ2-3, with 12 bases lining up with TRBD2. Trimming at V came to 6 bases and at J to 6 bases, leaving 10 bases not matched to a gene. Germline CDR1 and CDR2: LNHDA and SQIVND (reference sequence). The CDR3 is 16 amino acids. The CDR3 region has the DNA TGTGCCAGTAGGAAACTAGCGGGGGGTGCAAAGGATACGCAGTATTTT. Translated, it gives CASRKLAGGAKDTQYF.

The chain joins TRBV20-1 to TRBJ2-2; D call uncertain. The germline V gene has CDR1 DFQATT and CDR2 SNEGSKA (reference sequence). The germline V and J ends were trimmed by 4 bases and 7 bases, with 13 bases remaining between them. The CDR3 covers 13 residues. CDR3 bases: TGCAGTGCTATAGGCGGTCCGAACGGGGAGCTGTTTTTT. This codes for CSAIGGPNGELFF.

In this sample, this clonotype turned up a few times. The rearrangement links TRBV18 to TRBJ1-2, with TRBD1 identical over 7 bases. This CDR3 has 16 residues. Trimming took 2 bases from V and 4 from J; bases not matched to a gene: 10. Germline V gene data show CDR1 as KGHSH and CDR2 as LQKENI. The CDR3 region has the DNA TGTGCCAGCTCACCAGAAGGGACAGAGCCCCTCTATGGCTACACCTTC. Protein product: CASSPEGTEPLYGYTF.

This clonotype was counted only a few times. The V gene is TRBV6-2 or TRBV6-3, the J gene TRBJ1-2, with D uncertain. The CDR3 has 14 amino acids. Germline CDR1 MNHEY, CDR2 SVGEGT. Trimming pared 6 bases from V and 0 bases from J, leaving 11 bases between. The CDR3 DNA is TGTGCCAGCAGCCCAGGATCGGCTAACTATGGCTACACCTTC. Encoded protein: CASSPGSANYGYTF.

The chain has TRBV7-6 and TRBJ2-3, with TRBD2 matching 12 bases. J lost 8 bases, V lost 4 bases, and 10 bases had no gene match. The CDR3 totals 16 residues. Germline CDR1 reads SGHVS; CDR2 reads FNYEAQ. This CDR3 is CASSSRLAGVLGTQYF. DNA of the CDR3: TGTGCCAGCAGCTCCCGACTAGCGGGGGTTCTGGGTACGCAGTATTTT.

Comments on this clonotype: A read error may be the cause here, since a much bigger clone is one base away. The chain combines TRBV7-6 with TRBJ2-1; D gene uncertain. This CDR3 region has 11 residues. Germline values: CDR1 SGHVS, CDR2 FNYEAQ. The V end was cut by 10 bases, the J end by 7 bases, with 11 bases between. CDR3 in DNA: TGTGCCAACGGACGGTTGAATGAGCAGTTCTTC. Encoded protein: CANGRLNEQFF.